This T cell receptor beta chain is from a study of T-cell reconstitution after alpha-beta-depleted transplantation in children. The CDR3 runs to 17 residues. With V trimmed by 4 bases and J by 4 bases, 9 bases remained unmatched. Germline CDR1 and CDR2: SGDLS and YYNGEE. The authors prepared the TCRbeta library with unique molecular identifiers. TCRdb fed the PCR reads into MiXCR, producing one record per CDR3 protein. The sample consists of hundreds of thousands of distinct CDR3 sequences, approximately 30% of them appearing once. The chain uses TRBV9 and TRBJ2-3; 13 nucleotides match TRBD2. The receptor's source is a human donor who donated a stem cell graft to a child with aplastic anemia. Sequenced material: PBMCs from the stem cell graft donor, taken from the stem cell graft. This chain's CDR3 is CASSPVQLAGGADTQYF. The CDR3 region has the DNA TGTGCCAGCAGCCCCGTCCAACTAGCGGGGGGGGCAGATACGCAGTATTTT.